What follows describes a single TCR beta chain. This sample stems from a study of shared clonotypes between healthy human individuals. Profiled with immunoSEQ multiplex PCR; TCRdb holds only in-frame clones, not every one. The sample comprises roughly 2.4 million clones, 95% of which are singletons, and roughly 0.13% rests with the top ten. J was trimmed by 3 bases and V by 4 bases; bases with no gene match: 5. The CDR3 extends over 15 amino acids. Germline loops: CDR1 SGHAT, CDR2 FQNNGV. The J gene is TRBJ2-2, the V gene TRBV11-2; 7 nucleotides line up with TRBD1. Sequences were obtained from naive CD4+ T cells sorted from blood. Noted subset: CD45RA+ positively selected. This receptor was taken from a man younger than 35 in good health. CDR3 in amino acids: CASSWDSAHTGELFF. CDR3 nucleotide sequence: TGTGCCAGCAGCTGGGACAGTGCCCACACCGGGGAGCTGTTTTTT.